The entry below describes one T cell receptor (beta chain). No antigen is known for it. The record originates from a study of cytomegalovirus exposure and HLA in healthy donors. Study-level results: There were some V segments, including TRBV6-2 and TRBV6-3, excluded as indistinguishable. Presence/absence analyses took donor sequencing depth as roughly uniform. The records held CMV serostatus as the only immune exposure information.

Primers included in the PCR were 60 Vbeta and 13 Jbeta primers. The method was immunoSEQ multiplex PCR; TCRdb's version includes in-frame clones alone and lacks a portion of them. This table has more than 150,000 clones, over 75% appearing once. The CDR3 is 14 amino acids. V dropped 1 base and J dropped 7; count of bases not matched to a gene: 2. Germline values: CDR1 SEHNR, CDR2 FQNEAQ (reference sequence). The sample comprised PBMCs. The gene calls are TRBV7-9 and TRBJ1-4, with 8 bases lining up with TRBD1. The source is a woman in her twenties or thirties in good health and CMV-seronegative. DNA of the CDR3: TGTGCCAGCAGCTTAGGCAGGGGGCTTGAAAAACTGTTTTTT. Translating it yields CASSLGRGLEKLFF.